This TCR beta chain came from a study of graft-versus-host responses after intestinal transplantation. General observations from the study: The highest levels of circulating GvH clones went along with early declines in HvG clones after transplant.

Comment on this clone: Its antigen is not identified.

The data were produced by immunoSEQ multiplex PCR, yet TCRdb's version contains in-frame clones alone and is incomplete. This repertoire shows around 78,000 clones, around 87% found once; its top ten account for 7.5% to 8.5%. The V end lost 2 bases, the J end lost 0 bases, and 8 bases lay between the germline ends. In germline, CDR1 is MNHNY, CDR2 SVGAGI (reference sequence). The CDR3 consists of 14 residues. This sequence originates from a human donor who was the organ donor for an intestinal transplant. Here the sequenced sample was unstimulated CD8+ T cells sorted from spleen or lymph node cells, taken before transplant. The J gene is TRBJ2-7, the V gene TRBV6-6; D remains ambiguous. CDR3 sequence reads: CASSYGQSSYEQYF. DNA of the CDR3: TGTGCCAGCAGTTACGGGCAGAGCTCCTACGAGCAGTACTTC.